This T cell receptor (beta chain) stems from a study of shared clonotypes between healthy human individuals. Study-level results: Generally, naive subsets came out with larger estimated richness than memory subsets.

About this clone: The antigen remains unidentified.

Terminally differentiated effector memory CD45RA+ cells were left out of the naive CD8 fraction, which was CD45RO-negative and positively selected for CCR7. Profiling relied on immunoSEQ multiplex PCR, and the TCRdb table lists in-frame clones only, not all of them. The sample has about 700,000 clones, roughly 94% seen once. Trimming removed 6 bases from V and 5 bases from J, with 5 bases in between. The CDR3 has 10 residues. Germline V gene lookup returns CDR1 SNHLY and CDR2 FYNNEI. Material: naive CD8+ T cells sorted from blood. The chain uses TRBV2 and TRBJ2-7; no firm D call. The receptor's source is a young man in good health. CDR3 protein: CASRLDEQYF. CDR3 nucleotides: TGTGCCAGCAGGCTCGACGAGCAGTACTTC.